Listed below are T cell receptor beta chains from one sample, sequenced in a study of blood T cell repertoires in COVID-19. The data were produced by immunoSEQ multiplex PCR, yet TCRdb's version contains in-frame clones alone and is incomplete. This table holds under 200,000 clones, roughly 80% found once. Sequencing was performed on peripheral blood. Receptors were obtained from a man between 60 and 70 years old with acute or convalescent COVID-19. Both conserved end residues are part of each CDR3. A D gene is named only where the DNA matches it firmly. The size of a clone is reported for some rows only, either as once, few or many, or as a class for expanded clones.

v_call: TRBV14; d_call: TRBD2; j_call: TRBJ2-5; clone_size: NA; cdr3_nt: TGTGCCAGCAGCCAACGTCTAGCGGGGTCAGAGACCCAGTACTTC; cdr3_aa: CASSQRLAGSETQYF
v_call: TRBV14; d_call: NA; j_call: TRBJ1-2; clone_size: once; cdr3_nt: TGTGCCAGCAGCCAAGGGACAGTCGGTATAAAGGGCTACACCTTC; cdr3_aa: CASSQGTVGIKGYTF
v_call: TRBV5-4; d_call: NA; j_call: TRBJ1-2; clone_size: NA; cdr3_nt: TGTGCCAGCAGCTTGGGTCGACAGTACTATGGCTACACCTTC; cdr3_aa: CASSLGRQYYGYTF
v_call: TRBV2; d_call: TRBD1; j_call: TRBJ1-4; clone_size: NA; cdr3_nt: TGTGCCAGCAGTGAAGGGGGACAGGGGTATGAAAAACTGTTTTTT; cdr3_aa: CASSEGGQGYEKLFF
v_call: TRBV6-5; d_call: NA; j_call: TRBJ2-7; clone_size: many; cdr3_nt: TGTGCCAGCAGTTACTCTTCGGTCACTTACGAGCAGTACTTC; cdr3_aa: CASSYSSVTYEQYF
v_call: TRBV24-1; d_call: NA; j_call: TRBJ1-1; clone_size: NA; cdr3_nt: TGTGCCACCAGTGATAGGAACAGCTTGAACACTGAAGCTTTCTTT; cdr3_aa: CATSDRNSLNTEAFF
v_call: TRBV12-3/TRBV12-4; d_call: NA; j_call: TRBJ2-5; clone_size: once; cdr3_nt: TGTGCCAGCAGTCCAAACCAAGAGACCCAGTACTTC; cdr3_aa: CASSPNQETQYF
v_call: TRBV5-1; d_call: TRBD1; j_call: TRBJ2-1; clone_size: NA; cdr3_nt: TGCGCCAGCAGCCGAGACAGGGGAAATGAGCAGTTCTTC; cdr3_aa: CASSRDRGNEQFF
v_call: TRBV9; d_call: NA; j_call: TRBJ2-1; clone_size: NA; cdr3_nt: TGTGCCACCCACCCCGGGAGCTCCTACAATGAGCAGTTCTTC; cdr3_aa: CATHPGSSYNEQFF
v_call: TRBV10-3; d_call: TRBD1; j_call: TRBJ2-7; clone_size: NA; cdr3_nt: TGTGCCATCAGTGAGTCGGTAGAGACAGGGGGACACGAGCAGTACTTC; cdr3_aa: CAISESVETGGHEQYF
v_call: TRBV3-1/TRBV3-2; d_call: NA; j_call: TRBJ1-1; clone_size: few; cdr3_nt: TGTGCCAGCAGAGGACAGTTTGTGGCTTTCTTT; cdr3_aa: CASRGQFVAFF
v_call: TRBV7-9; d_call: NA; j_call: TRBJ2-1; clone_size: few; cdr3_nt: TGTGCCAGCAGACGCGAAAACAATGAGCAGTTCTTC; cdr3_aa: CASRRENNEQFF
v_call: TRBV10-3; d_call: TRBD1; j_call: TRBJ2-7; clone_size: NA; cdr3_nt: TGTGCCACCCTGTGGGGACAGGACTACGAGCAGTACTTC; cdr3_aa: CATLWGQDYEQYF
v_call: TRBV5-1; d_call: NA; j_call: TRBJ1-3; clone_size: NA; cdr3_nt: TGCGCCAGCAGCACGTCGACAGGCGACTTATCTGGAAACACCATATATTTT; cdr3_aa: CASSTSTGDLSGNTIYF
v_call: TRBV19; d_call: NA; j_call: TRBJ2-7; clone_size: NA; cdr3_nt: TGTGCCAGTAGTATAGATCTTGACAGAAACTACGAGCAGTACTTC; cdr3_aa: CASSIDLDRNYEQYF
v_call: TRBV5-1; d_call: NA; j_call: TRBJ1-1; clone_size: NA; cdr3_nt: TGCGCCAGCAGCTTTACATCCTTTACAGAGAACACTGAAGCTTTCTTT; cdr3_aa: CASSFTSFTENTEAFF
v_call: TRBV7-8; d_call: NA; j_call: TRBJ1-5; clone_size: NA; cdr3_nt: TGTGCCAGCAGCTCTCGACTCGGTCAGCAGCCCCAGCATTTT; cdr3_aa: CASSSRLGQQPQHF
v_call: TRBV20-1; d_call: NA; j_call: TRBJ2-3; clone_size: NA; cdr3_nt: TGCAGTGCTAGTCCCGCACAAGGGGCAGATACGCAGTATTTT; cdr3_aa: CSASPAQGADTQYF
v_call: TRBV10-2; d_call: TRBD1; j_call: TRBJ1-6; clone_size: NA; cdr3_nt: TGCGCCAGCACCACCGGACAGGGGAATTCACCCCTCCACTTT; cdr3_aa: CASTTGQGNSPLHF
v_call: TRBV7-2; d_call: TRBD2; j_call: TRBJ2-1; clone_size: NA; cdr3_nt: TGTGCCAGCAGCCCACTGACTAGCCGCGATGAGCAGTTCTTC; cdr3_aa: CASSPLTSRDEQFF
v_call: TRBV7-8; d_call: NA; j_call: TRBJ2-5; clone_size: NA; cdr3_nt: TGTGCCAGCAGCCGGACGGAGCCAAAGACCCAGTACTTC; cdr3_aa: CASSRTEPKTQYF
v_call: TRBV11-3; d_call: TRBD1; j_call: TRBJ1-3; clone_size: NA; cdr3_nt: TGTGCCAGCAGCAGAGGGACAGGAGCCTTCTCTGGAAACACCATATATTTT; cdr3_aa: CASSRGTGAFSGNTIYF
v_call: TRBV18; d_call: TRBD1; j_call: TRBJ2-3; clone_size: NA; cdr3_nt: TGTGCCAGCTCGCAACAGGGGGATGATACGCAGTATTTT; cdr3_aa: CASSQQGDDTQYF
v_call: TRBV29-1; d_call: TRBD1; j_call: TRBJ1-2; clone_size: NA; cdr3_nt: TGCAGCGTTGAACCAGGGGGCTCGATGTTTGGCTACACCTTC; cdr3_aa: CSVEPGGSMFGYTF
v_call: TRBV19; d_call: NA; j_call: TRBJ1-1; clone_size: once; cdr3_nt: TGTGCCAGTAGTATCGGGATCACTGAAGCTTTCTTT; cdr3_aa: CASSIGITEAFF
v_call: TRBV5-1; d_call: TRBD1; j_call: TRBJ2-3; clone_size: NA; cdr3_nt: TGCGCCAGCGAACCACCAGGGGGTTCAGATACGCAGTATTTT; cdr3_aa: CASEPPGGSDTQYF
v_call: TRBV10-2; d_call: TRBD2; j_call: TRBJ2-3; clone_size: NA; cdr3_nt: TGCGCCACCAAAAGCGGGGGGTTCACAGATACGCAGTATTTT; cdr3_aa: CATKSGGFTDTQYF
v_call: TRBV5-1; d_call: NA; j_call: TRBJ1-1; clone_size: NA; cdr3_nt: TGCGCCAGCAGCGCCGCCCCCATCGGAGAGGGTGAAGCTTTCTTT; cdr3_aa: CASSAAPIGEGEAFF
v_call: TRBV5-5; d_call: NA; j_call: TRBJ1-4; clone_size: NA; cdr3_nt: TGTGCCAGCAGCCTACAGCAGTCAACTAATGAAAAACTGTTTTTT; cdr3_aa: CASSLQQSTNEKLFF
v_call: TRBV19; d_call: TRBD1; j_call: TRBJ2-7; clone_size: NA; cdr3_nt: TGTGCCAGTAGTACTGGACAGGGCGCCTACGAGCAGTACTTC; cdr3_aa: CASSTGQGAYEQYF
v_call: TRBV5-6; d_call: NA; j_call: TRBJ2-7; clone_size: NA; cdr3_nt: TGTGCCAGCAGCTTTGGAGGGTTCGAGCAGTACTTC; cdr3_aa: CASSFGGFEQYF
v_call: TRBV7-9; d_call: TRBD1; j_call: TRBJ2-3; clone_size: NA; cdr3_nt: TGTGCCAGCAGCTCCGCCTTCGGGACAGGGACTAGCACAGATACGCAGTATTTT; cdr3_aa: CASSSAFGTGTSTDTQYF
v_call: TRBV24-1; d_call: NA; j_call: TRBJ1-1; clone_size: NA; cdr3_nt: TGTGCCACCAGTGATTTGGCGGGCATTGAAGCTTTCTTT; cdr3_aa: CATSDLAGIEAFF
v_call: TRBV7-6; d_call: TRBD1; j_call: TRBJ1-5; clone_size: once; cdr3_nt: TGTGCCAGCAGCCCTGGGGGGACAGGGGGCGGACAGCCCCAGCATTTT; cdr3_aa: CASSPGGTGGGQPQHF
v_call: TRBV7-9; d_call: TRBD1; j_call: TRBJ2-7; clone_size: NA; cdr3_nt: TGTGCCAGCACCTCCGGACAGGGTGTCTACGAGCAGTACTTC; cdr3_aa: CASTSGQGVYEQYF
v_call: TRBV6-2/TRBV6-3; d_call: TRBD1; j_call: TRBJ1-1; clone_size: many; cdr3_nt: TGTGCCAGCAGTTACGGGTTCAGGGGGCAAACTGAAGCTTTCTTT; cdr3_aa: CASSYGFRGQTEAFF
v_call: TRBV27; d_call: NA; j_call: TRBJ2-7; clone_size: few; cdr3_nt: TGTGCCAGCAGTCTAACAAGGACAAATTCCCCCTACGAGCAGTACTTC; cdr3_aa: CASSLTRTNSPYEQYF
v_call: TRBV19; d_call: NA; j_call: TRBJ2-1; clone_size: NA; cdr3_nt: TGTGCCAGTAGTCCCCGGACGGCCGGAGGCAATGAGCAGTTCTTC; cdr3_aa: CASSPRTAGGNEQFF
v_call: TRBV19; d_call: TRBD1; j_call: TRBJ1-1; clone_size: NA; cdr3_nt: TGTGCCAGTAGGACAGGGGCGGGGGCCGCTGAAGCTTTCTTT; cdr3_aa: CASRTGAGAAEAFF
v_call: TRBV7-2; d_call: NA; j_call: TRBJ2-5; clone_size: NA; cdr3_nt: TGTGCCAGCAGCTTAGTACAGTATGAGACCCAGTACTTC; cdr3_aa: CASSLVQYETQYF
v_call: TRBV5-1; d_call: TRBD1; j_call: TRBJ1-6; clone_size: few; cdr3_nt: TGCGCCAGCAGCTTGACAGGGGACTTACTCTTAAATTCACCCCTCCACTTT; cdr3_aa: CASSLTGDLLLNSPLHF
v_call: TRBV5-6; d_call: NA; j_call: TRBJ1-2; clone_size: NA; cdr3_nt: TGTGCCAGCAGCAAGGACACGGATAAGGGCTACACCTTC; cdr3_aa: CASSKDTDKGYTF
v_call: TRBV10-2; d_call: NA; j_call: TRBJ1-2; clone_size: NA; cdr3_nt: TGCGCCAGCAGTGAGTCTAGCTATGGCTACACCTTC; cdr3_aa: CASSESSYGYTF
v_call: TRBV7-3; d_call: NA; j_call: TRBJ2-3; clone_size: NA; cdr3_nt: TGTGCCAGCAGGGCGGGACCTAGCACAGATACGCAGTATTTT; cdr3_aa: CASRAGPSTDTQYF
v_call: TRBV5-1; d_call: TRBD2; j_call: TRBJ2-2; clone_size: NA; cdr3_nt: TGCGCCAGCAGCTTGAGCGGGGGGTTAGACACCGGGGAGCTGTTTTTT; cdr3_aa: CASSLSGGLDTGELFF
v_call: TRBV14; d_call: NA; j_call: TRBJ2-7; clone_size: NA; cdr3_nt: TGTGCCAGCAGCCGGCGACAGGTTTACGAGCAGTACTTC; cdr3_aa: CASSRRQVYEQYF
v_call: TRBV6-5; d_call: NA; j_call: TRBJ2-5; clone_size: NA; cdr3_nt: TGTGCCAGCAGCCCCGCGGGGAGACTCCAAGAGACCCAGTACTTC; cdr3_aa: CASSPAGRLQETQYF
v_call: TRBV4-2; d_call: TRBD1; j_call: TRBJ2-7; clone_size: NA; cdr3_nt: TGTGCCAGCAGCCAAGAGGGACAGGGGGATCCCTACGAGCAGTACTTC; cdr3_aa: CASSQEGQGDPYEQYF
v_call: TRBV7-8; d_call: TRBD1; j_call: TRBJ2-7; clone_size: NA; cdr3_nt: TGTGCCTCGAGGGCGGGACAGGGGGTAGCCTACGAGCAGTACTTC; cdr3_aa: CASRAGQGVAYEQYF
v_call: TRBV9; d_call: NA; j_call: TRBJ2-5; clone_size: NA; cdr3_nt: TGTGCCAGCAGCGTAGGCGGTAGCCAAGAGACCCAGTACTTC; cdr3_aa: CASSVGGSQETQYF
v_call: TRBV12-3/TRBV12-4; d_call: NA; j_call: TRBJ1-2; clone_size: NA; cdr3_nt: TGTGCCGGCGGAGGGGCTAACTATGGCTACACCTTC; cdr3_aa: CAGGGANYGYTF
v_call: TRBV7-6; d_call: TRBD2; j_call: TRBJ2-3; clone_size: few; cdr3_nt: TGTGCCAGCAGCCCTAGCGCTCCGACTAGCGGGAGGGTTAATACGCAGTATTTT; cdr3_aa: CASSPSAPTSGRVNTQYF
v_call: TRBV9; d_call: NA; j_call: TRBJ2-7; clone_size: NA; cdr3_nt: TGTGCCAGCAGCGTAGGTCAGGGGACCTCCTACGAGCAGTACTTC; cdr3_aa: CASSVGQGTSYEQYF